The 28 T cell receptor beta chains given below trace back to one sample, sequenced in a study of CD8+ T cells in alopecia areata listed by TCRdb under 2018. Per the publication, the time point label means: about 5 months on oral tofacitinib. Read against the paper, the sample's treatment or condition label means: oral pan-JAK inhibitor, 5-10 mg twice daily. Receptor amplification or capture employed the immunoSEQ multiplex PCR assay. RNA was extracted from all samples and reverse transcribed into cDNA as template for TCR sequencing. TCRdb took this table from immuneACCESS and kept in-frame rearrangements with V and J called. Such tables lack part of the clones; where checked against another copy, unresolved V genes explain under half of the gap, and the rest is unexplained. The sample has 150,000 to 250,000 clones on record, over 45% of them singletons. Of the sample, 5.5% falls within the top ten clones.

The sample in question was CD4+ T cells sorted from blood, obtained at week 24, from a patient treated with tofacitinib. The receptors shown here come from a human donor with alopecia areata.

V gene TRBV7-8 combines with J gene TRBJ2-5; 8 nucleotides line up with TRBD2. This CDR3 contains 15 residues. The germline CDR1 and CDR2 sequences are SGHVS and FQNEAQ. The J segment lost 5 bases and the V segment lost 5 bases, leaving 10 bases of the junction unmatched. CDR3 nucleotides: TGTGCCAGCAGCCGGGGGGGCCAGATAACGGAGACCCAGTACTTC. Residues: CASSRGGQITETQYF.

The chain has TRBV4-1 and TRBJ1-1, with D unresolved. Trimming removed 3 bases at V and 5 bases at J, with 13 bases between. The CDR3 is 14 amino acids. Germline CDR1 and CDR2: MGHRA and YSYEKL. The CDR3 reads CASSQDPVGTEAFF. The CDR3 nucleotides read TGCGCCAGCAGCCAGGACCCGGTCGGGACTGAAGCTTTCTTT.

The gene calls are TRBV4-3 and TRBJ1-1, with D hard to call. With 0 bases removed from V and 3 bases from J, the gap between germline ends came to 14 bases. CDR3 length: 16 residues. Looked up from germline, CDR1 is LGHNA and CDR2 is YSLEER. Here the CDR3 reads CASSQDPPGLDTEAFF. The CDR3 DNA follows: TGCGCCAGCAGCCAAGATCCCCCGGGGTTGGACACTGAAGCTTTCTTT.

There are a few counts of this clone. This chain joins TRBV5-1 and TRBJ1-2; D unresolved. V was pared by 0 bases and J by 5 bases, with 14 bases between. Looked up from germline, CDR1 is SGHRS and CDR2 is YFSETQ. The CDR3 totals 15 residues. CDR3: CASSLAIQINYGYTF. For the CDR3, the DNA is TGCGCCAGCAGCTTGGCCATCCAGATCAATTATGGCTACACCTTC.

This clone has ten or more counts. V is TRBV7-2 and J is TRBJ2-3; D remains unclear. Trimming cost V 5 bases and J 5 bases, with 11 bases left between them. This CDR3 has 13 amino acids. CDR1 SGHTA and CDR2 FQGNSA come from the germline V gene. The CDR3 coding sequence is TGTGCCAGCAGCCCCGGACCAGGAGATACGCAGTATTTT. Encoded protein: CASSPGPGDTQYF.

In the case of this clone: The identical CDR3 is also encoded by other nucleotide sequences in the sample. The chain employs TRBV6-5 and TRBJ2-2; D is unclear. Germline CDR1 reads MNHEY; CDR2 reads SVGAGI. Trimming shortened V by 0 bases and J by 1 base, and 3 bases separated the two germline ends. The CDR3 runs 14 residues. The CDR3 reads CASSYSGNTGELFF. The CDR3 DNA reads as TGTGCCAGCAGTTACTCTGGGAACACCGGGGAGCTGTTTTTT.

V and J are TRBV28 and TRBJ2-5; D possibly corresponds to TRBD1 (5 bases). Looked up from germline, CDR1 is MDHEN and CDR2 is SYDVKM. The V end was cut by 3 bases, the J end by 2 bases, with 13 bases between. CDR3 size: 15 residues. CDR3 sequence reads: CASSFGSAGQETQYF. The CDR3 DNA is TGTGCCAGCAGTTTTGGTTCGGCAGGGCAAGAGACCCAGTACTTC.

This clone was picked up many times. The chain joins TRBV2 to TRBJ1-5; weak D call: TRBD1 (5 bases). Germline assignment: CDR1 SNHLY and CDR2 FYNNEI. The CDR3 totals 13 residues. The germline V and J ends were trimmed by 8 bases and 5 bases, with 13 bases remaining between them. CDR3 sequence: CASARDLDQPQHF. CDR3 nucleotide sequence: TGTGCCAGCGCCCGGGACCTAGATCAGCCCCAGCATTTT. Full variable domain (remainder filled in from reference TRBV2 and TRBJ1-5): EPEVTQTPSHQVTQMGQEVILRCVPISNHLYFYWYRQILGQKVEFLVSFYNNEISEKSEIFDDQFSVERPDGSNFTLKIRSTKLEDSAMYFCASARDLDQPQHFGDGTRLSIL.

This clone is medium-sized. V is TRBV11-2 and J is TRBJ1-4, with TRBD1 as a possible D gene (5 bases). This CDR3 comprises 15 residues. Trimming shortened V by 3 bases and J by 0 bases, and 8 bases separated the two germline ends. CDR1 and CDR2 (germline): SGHAT, FQNNGV. The CDR3 coding sequence is TGTGCCAGCAGCTTTACACAGGCAACTAATGAAAAACTGTTTTTT. It encodes CASSFTQATNEKLFF.

The rearrangement links TRBV7-3 to TRBJ1-2, with 7 bases aligning to TRBD1. The CDR3 extends over 13 amino acids. Germline trimming cut 5 bases from V and 4 bases from J; bases unmatched to any gene: 4. Per germline, CDR1 SGHTA and CDR2 FQGTGA. CDR3: CASSPGTVYGYTF. In DNA form, the CDR3 reads TGTGCCAGCAGCCCGGGGACAGTCTATGGCTACACCTTC.

The chain carries TRBV30 and TRBJ1-2; D is uncertain. The germline V gene encodes CDR1 GTSNPN and CDR2 SVGIG (reference sequence). Trimming shortened V by 0 bases and J by 0 bases, and 11 bases separated the two germline ends. The CDR3 loop spans 15 amino acids. CDR3 sequence (DNA): TGTGCCTGGAGTGTCATTAGGGTAACTAACTATGGCTACACCTTC. It translates to CAWSVIRVTNYGYTF.

This chain uses TRBV4-1 with TRBJ2-7; D not resolved. The germline V gene encodes CDR1 MGHRA and CDR2 YSYEKL. CDR3 length: 16 residues. Trimming stripped 6 bases from V and 1 base from J, with 19 bases between. The CDR3 DNA sequence: TGCGCCAGCAGACAAATGGTGGGCGTAGGGTCCTACGAGCAGTACTTC. Protein: CASRQMVGVGSYEQYF.

The chain links TRBV27 to TRBJ2-2, with D unclear. Looked up from germline, CDR1 is MNHEY and CDR2 is SMNVEV (reference sequence). Trimming took off 1 base at V and 7 bases at J, with 4 bases between the two ends. The CDR3 spans 12 residues. The CDR3 nucleotides read TGTGCCAGCAGTTTATTAGTCGGGGAGCTGTTTTTT. The encoded protein is CASSLLVGELFF.

In this sample, this clone turned up a few times. The rearrangement uses TRBV5-4 and TRBJ2-3, with 8 bases matching TRBD2. V was clipped by 2 bases and J by 3 bases; unmatched bases: 2. CDR3 length: 14 residues. Germline assignment: CDR1 SGHNT and CDR2 YYREEE (reference sequence). The CDR3 loop reads CASSFGTRTDTQYF. The CDR3 DNA reads TGTGCCAGCAGCTTTGGGACTAGAACAGATACGCAGTATTTT.

The genes are TRBV28 and TRBJ2-7; 10 bases are a match to TRBD2. Germline CDR1 reads MDHEN; CDR2 reads SYDVKM. The CDR3 consists of 15 residues. The V segment lost 6 bases and the J segment 1 base; nucleotides outside the gene matches: 6. The chain's CDR3 is CASRSWTSGSYEQYF. CDR3 DNA sequence: TGTGCCAGCAGGTCCTGGACTAGCGGTTCCTACGAGCAGTACTTC.

The V call is TRBV5-4, the J call TRBJ2-5, with 10 positions matching TRBD2. V lost 4 bases to trimming and J lost 1 base; unmatched junction nucleotides: 7. CDR3 size: 16 residues. CDR1 is SGHNT and CDR2 is YYREEE in the germline V gene (reference sequence). As DNA, the CDR3 is TGTGCCAGCAGCCCGCCACTAGCGGGGAGCCAAGAGACCCAGTACTTC. It encodes CASSPPLAGSQETQYF.

V gene TRBV4-3 combines with J gene TRBJ2-1; 7 bases are shared with TRBD1. V was clipped by 4 bases and J by 7 bases; unmatched bases: 10. CDR1 LGHNA and CDR2 YSLEER come from the germline V gene. The CDR3 totals 15 residues. DNA of the CDR3: TGCGCCAGCAGCCTCCGGGGACAGATTGCAAATGAGCAGTTCTTC. Translating it yields CASSLRGQIANEQFF.

V gene TRBV27 combines with J gene TRBJ2-1, with TRBD2 matching 10 bases. This CDR3 region has 15 residues. CDR1 and CDR2 from the germline V gene are MNHEY and SMNVEV (reference sequence). With V trimmed by 7 bases and J by 4 bases, 7 bases remained unmatched. CDR3 amino acids: CASTILAGAYNEQFF. Here the CDR3 DNA reads TGTGCCAGCACTATTCTAGCGGGAGCATACAATGAGCAGTTCTTC.

The chain joins TRBV5-1 to TRBJ2-1; possibly TRBD2 for D (5 bases). CDR3 length: 12 residues. Germline CDR1 reads SGHRS; CDR2 reads YFSETQ. Trimming pared 0 bases from V and 12 bases from J, leaving 10 bases between. CDR3 region: CASSLELEVQFF. Written as DNA, the CDR3 is TGCGCCAGCAGCTTGGAACTGGAGGTGCAGTTCTTC.

The V and J genes are TRBV7-8 and TRBJ1-1; 7 bases match TRBD1. After removal of 1 base from V and 1 base from J, the junction contained 6 bases not matched to a gene. The CDR3 is made up of 16 amino acids. CDR1 SGHVS and CDR2 FQNEAQ come from the germline V gene. CDR3 coding DNA: TGTGCCAGCAGCTTAGGTCGGGGACAGTCGAACACTGAAGCTTTCTTT. It codes for CASSLGRGQSNTEAFF.

The gene calls are TRBV25-1 and TRBJ1-4; a weak D match, TRBD1 (6 bases). Germline CDR1 is MGHDK and CDR2 is SYGVNS. The CDR3 consists of 14 residues. Trimming pared 4 bases from V and 8 bases from J, leaving 14 bases between. The CDR3 sequence: CASSVRGQSEKLFF. DNA for the CDR3: TGTGCCAGCAGTGTGAGAGGACAGTCGGAAAAACTGTTTTTT.

V usage is TRBV25-1 and J usage is TRBJ1-2; D is possibly TRBD1 (5 bases). Trimming took 1 base from V and 4 from J, leaving 7 bases between them. The V gene's germline CDR1 is MGHDK and CDR2 SYGVNS. CDR3 length equals 13 residues. The CDR3 reads CASSESGLYGYTF. The CDR3 coding sequence is TGTGCCAGCAGTGAATCGGGGCTCTATGGCTACACCTTC.

This clone was observed a handful of times. The chain has TRBV28 and TRBJ1-5; D call uncertain. Germline V gene sequence: CDR1 MDHEN, CDR2 SYDVKM. The CDR3 covers 11 residues. With 5 bases removed from V and 4 bases from J, the gap between germline ends came to 3 bases. This chain's CDR3 is CASSQNQPQHF. The CDR3 DNA reads as TGTGCCAGCAGTCAAAATCAGCCCCAGCATTTT. Filled out from reference TRBV28 and TRBJ1-5, the complete variable domain reads DVKVTQSSRYLVKRTGEKVFLECVQDMDHENMFWYRQDPGLGLRLIYFSYDVKMKEKGDIPEGYSVSREKKERFSLILESASTNQTSMYLCASSQNQPQHFGDGTRLSIL.

V and J are TRBV4-3 and TRBJ2-5, with TRBD1 matching 7 bases. Trimming took 2 bases from V and 5 from J; bases not matched to a gene: 8. The CDR3 extends over 15 amino acids. Germline V gene lookup returns CDR1 LGHNA and CDR2 YSLEER. CDR3 in DNA: TGCGCCAGCAGCCAAACCGAAGGGGGCCGGGAGACCCAGTACTTC. Amino acids: CASSQTEGGRETQYF.

This clone occurred a few times. The chain has TRBV7-2 and TRBJ1-4; TRBD1 is a possible D gene (6 bases). The germline V and J ends were trimmed by 1 base and 7 bases, with 10 bases remaining between them. Germline CDR1 and CDR2: SGHTA and FQGNSA. This CDR3 is 14 amino acids long. The chain's CDR3 is CASSLGGASEKLFF. CDR3 nucleotides: TGTGCCAGCAGCTTAGGGGGGGCTAGTGAAAAACTGTTTTTT.

The gene calls are TRBV6-6 and TRBJ2-1; possibly TRBD2 for D (6 bases). Germline CDR1 reads MNHNY; CDR2 reads SVGAGI (reference sequence). The CDR3 sequence is 12 residues long. Trimming pared 6 bases from V and 8 bases from J, leaving 11 bases between. CDR3 amino acids: CASRGGAHEQFF. The CDR3 nucleotides are TGTGCCAGCAGAGGCGGGGCACATGAGCAGTTCTTC.

The chain employs TRBV5-1 and TRBJ2-5; 10 bases line up with TRBD2. The CDR3 runs to 16 residues. Unmatched junction bases numbered 7, after V lost 2 bases and J lost 3 bases. CDR1 SGHRS and CDR2 YFSETQ come from the germline V gene. DNA of the CDR3: TGCGCCAGCAGCTTTCACCGGACTAGCGGAGAAGAGACCCAGTACTTC. As protein: CASSFHRTSGEETQYF.

This chain uses TRBV6-6 with TRBJ2-5; 7 positions agree with TRBD1. V shed 7 bases and J 4 bases; nucleotides not matched to a gene: 6. The CDR3 contains 13 residues. Germline lookup yields CDR1 MNHNY and CDR2 SVGAGI (reference sequence). The chain's CDR3 is CASTNRQGETQYF. The DNA of the CDR3 is TGTGCCAGCACCAATCGACAGGGAGAGACCCAGTACTTC.